A single TCR beta chain is shown here with its context. What it binds is unknown. The sample is drawn from a study of OX40 agonist ivuxolimab in advanced cancers. Study-level background: Patients were dosed intravenously with ivuxolimab at 0.01 to 10 mg/kg every 2 weeks. People in dose escalation had one of these cancers: hepatocellular carcinoma, melanoma, renal cell or head and neck cancer.

Findings and caveats of the study: Averaging showed that CD8+ T cells had more expanded clones than CD4+ did.

Using immunoSEQ multiplex PCR, the repertoire was profiled, and TCRdb retains in-frame clones only, with some absent. This sample yields approximately 60,000 clones, of which about 83% are seen a single time; 3.1% belongs to the top ten. V lost 5 bases and J lost 1; bases outside the gene matches: 7. Germline V lookup: CDR1 SNHLY, CDR2 FYNNEI. The CDR3 totals 16 residues. Excluded were patients having autoimmune disease history or systemic immunosuppression. The sequence derives from an adult with an advanced solid tumor such as melanoma, head and neck, liver or kidney cancer. The sequencing here drew on CD4+ or CD8+ T cells sorted from blood, taken in a trial of the OX40 agonist ivuxolimab. This rearrangement joins TRBV2 to TRBJ2-1; 8 bases align to TRBD2. In DNA, the CDR3 is TGTGCCAGCAGTCCTCGACTAGCGAGGTCCTACAATGAGCAGTTCTTC. Translated, it gives CASSPRLARSYNEQFF. The full variable domain, with the rest looked up from reference TRBV2 and TRBJ2-1, is EPEVTQTPSHQVTQMGQEVILRCVPISNHLYFYWYRQILGQKVEFLVSFYNNEISEKSEIFDDQFSVERPDGSNFTLKIRSTKLEDSAMYFCASSPRLARSYNEQFFGPGTRLTVL.